The T cell receptor beta chain under discussion was sequenced for a study of shared clonotypes between healthy human individuals. In the naive CD8 group, cells lacked CD45RO and were positively selected for CCR7, so terminally differentiated effector memory CD45RA+ cells were left out. Trimming removed 1 base from V and 1 base from J; junction bases left unmatched: 11. CDR3 length: 19 amino acids. A deep-level run was used for the assay. Sorted-subset replicate PCRs used about 180 ng DNA, roughly 28,000 T cell genomes. The method was immunoSEQ multiplex PCR; TCRdb's version includes in-frame clones alone and lacks a portion of them. The sample has about 700,000 clones, around 92% seen once.

Material: naive CD8+ T cells sorted from blood. The chain links TRBV5-3 to TRBJ1-4; TRBD1 agrees at 9 bases. TRBV5-3 is labeled an ORF, and its function is uncertain. This TCR was recovered from a man aged 30-40 years in good health. CDR3 in DNA: TGTGCCAGAAGCTTGACGGGACAGGGAAGGGGTGGAACTAATGAAAAACTGTTTTTT. Amino acid sequence: CARSLTGQGRGGTNEKLFF.